The sequence of this T cell receptor beta chain was determined in a study of CXCR3-negative and CXCR3-positive naive CD8 T cells. About the study: Sequencing brought in 150 million or so TRB reads altogether, and each library got about 1.5 +/- 0.3 million.

Findings and limits, study-wide: CXCR3-negative naive cells had less hydrophobic TRB CDR3s than did CXCR3-positive naive cells. Memory CD8+ T cell repertoires were far less diverse than both naive subsets. Whereas memory cells differed, naive CXCR3-negative and CXCR3-positive cells shared similar TRBV-TRBJ usage.

The CDR3 spans 17 residues. The germline CDR1 and CDR2 sequences are MNHEY and SMNVEV (reference sequence). With regard to this clonotype: Its specificity is unknown.

TRB cDNA libraries were made by UMI-labeled 5' RACE. No DNA is given; TCRdb re-called the 5' RACE reads and lists each CDR3 protein once. The ten most abundant clones cover approximately 0.51% of a sample with 100,000 to 150,000 distinct CDR3 sequences. This rearrangement joins TRBV27 to TRBJ2-3; TCRdb designates TRBD1, a call that cannot be tested without DNA. Material for sequencing was naive CXCR3- CD8+ T cells from blood. Subset here: CD45RO-CCR7+CD27+CD95- naive CD8+ T cells lacking CXCR3 (TNR3-). The source of this sequence is a human donor in good health. Some clones in this sample may be carry-over from other donors' samples. The CDR3 region is CASSLEGTGKVGDTQYF.